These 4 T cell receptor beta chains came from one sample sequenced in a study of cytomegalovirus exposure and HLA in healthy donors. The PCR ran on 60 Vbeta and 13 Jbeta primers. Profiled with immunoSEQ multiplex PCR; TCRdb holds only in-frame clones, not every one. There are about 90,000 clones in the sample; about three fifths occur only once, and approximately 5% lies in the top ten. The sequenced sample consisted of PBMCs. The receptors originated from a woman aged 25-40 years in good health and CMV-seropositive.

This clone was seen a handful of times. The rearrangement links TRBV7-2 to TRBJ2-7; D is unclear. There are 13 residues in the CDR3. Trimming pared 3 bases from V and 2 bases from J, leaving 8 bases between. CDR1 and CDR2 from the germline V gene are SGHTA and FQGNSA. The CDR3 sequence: CASSFTDTYEQYF. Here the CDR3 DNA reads TGTGCCAGCAGCTTTACCGACACCTACGAGCAGTACTTC.

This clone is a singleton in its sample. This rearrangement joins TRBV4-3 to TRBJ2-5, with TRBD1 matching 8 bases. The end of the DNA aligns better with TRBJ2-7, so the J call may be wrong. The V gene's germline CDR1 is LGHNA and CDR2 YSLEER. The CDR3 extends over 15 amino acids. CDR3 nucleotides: TGCGCCAGCAGCCAAGACAGGGGGCAGGGCTACGAGCAGTACTTC. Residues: CASSQDRGQGYEQYF.

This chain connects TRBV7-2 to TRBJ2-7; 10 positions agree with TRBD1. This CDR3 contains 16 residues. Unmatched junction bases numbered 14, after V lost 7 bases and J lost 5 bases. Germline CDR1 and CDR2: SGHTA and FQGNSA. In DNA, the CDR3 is TGTGCCAGCAACGGGGGGACAGGGGTTAGGCCTCACGAGCAGTACTTC. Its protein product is CASNGGTGVRPHEQYF.

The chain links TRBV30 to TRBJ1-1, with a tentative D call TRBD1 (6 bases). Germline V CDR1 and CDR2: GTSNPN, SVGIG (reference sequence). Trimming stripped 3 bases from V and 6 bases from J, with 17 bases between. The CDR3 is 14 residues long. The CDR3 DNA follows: TGTGCCTGGAGGGGTACAGGGAGTTTCGCTGAAGCTTTCTTT. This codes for CAWRGTGSFAEAFF.